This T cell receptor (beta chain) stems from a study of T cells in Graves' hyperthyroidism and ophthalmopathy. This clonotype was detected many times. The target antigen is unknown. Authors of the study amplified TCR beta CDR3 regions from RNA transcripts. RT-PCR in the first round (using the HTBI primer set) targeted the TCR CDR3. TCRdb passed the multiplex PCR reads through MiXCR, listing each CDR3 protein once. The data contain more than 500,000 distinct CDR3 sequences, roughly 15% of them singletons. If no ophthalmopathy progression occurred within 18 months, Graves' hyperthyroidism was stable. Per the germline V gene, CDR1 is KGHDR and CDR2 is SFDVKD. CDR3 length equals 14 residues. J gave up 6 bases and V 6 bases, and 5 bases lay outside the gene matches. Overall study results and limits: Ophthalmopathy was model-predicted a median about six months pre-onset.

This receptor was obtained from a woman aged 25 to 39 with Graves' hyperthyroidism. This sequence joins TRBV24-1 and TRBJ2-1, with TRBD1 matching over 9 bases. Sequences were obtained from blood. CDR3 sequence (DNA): TGTGCCACCAGTCGGACAGGGGTCCCCAATGAGCAGTTCTTC. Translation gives CATSRTGVPNEQFF.